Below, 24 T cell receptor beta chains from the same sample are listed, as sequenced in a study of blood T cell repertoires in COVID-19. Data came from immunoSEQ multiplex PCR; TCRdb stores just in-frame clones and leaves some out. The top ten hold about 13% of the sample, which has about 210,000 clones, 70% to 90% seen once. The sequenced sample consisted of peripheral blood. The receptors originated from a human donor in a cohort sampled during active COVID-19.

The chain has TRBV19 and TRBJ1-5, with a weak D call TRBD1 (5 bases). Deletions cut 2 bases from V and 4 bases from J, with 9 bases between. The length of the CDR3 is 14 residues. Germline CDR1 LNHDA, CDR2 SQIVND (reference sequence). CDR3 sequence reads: CASSINRRNQPQHF. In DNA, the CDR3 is TGTGCCAGTAGTATAAACAGGCGGAATCAGCCCCAGCATTTT.

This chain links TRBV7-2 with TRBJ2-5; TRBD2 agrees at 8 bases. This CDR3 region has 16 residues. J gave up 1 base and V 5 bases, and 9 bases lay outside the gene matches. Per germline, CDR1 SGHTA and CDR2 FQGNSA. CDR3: CASSVWAGGGQETQYF. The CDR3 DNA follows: TGTGCCAGCAGCGTATGGGCGGGGGGAGGCCAAGAGACCCAGTACTTC.

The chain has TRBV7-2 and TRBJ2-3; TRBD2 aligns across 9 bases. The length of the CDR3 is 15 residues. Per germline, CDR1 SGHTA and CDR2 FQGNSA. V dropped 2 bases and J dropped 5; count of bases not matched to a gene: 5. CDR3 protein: CASSLIQRGVDTQYF. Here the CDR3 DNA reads TGTGCCAGCAGCTTAATACAGCGGGGGGTAGATACGCAGTATTTT. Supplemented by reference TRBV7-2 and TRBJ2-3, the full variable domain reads GAGVSQSPSNKVTEKGKDVELRCDPISGHTALYWYRQSLGQGLEFLIYFQGNSAPDKSGLPSDRFSAERTGGSVSTLTIQRTQQEDSAVYLCASSLIQRGVDTQYFGPGTRLTVL.

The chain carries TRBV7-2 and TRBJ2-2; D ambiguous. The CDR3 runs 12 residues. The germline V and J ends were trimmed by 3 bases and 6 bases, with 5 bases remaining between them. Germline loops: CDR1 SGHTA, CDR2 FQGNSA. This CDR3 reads CASSFWPGELFF. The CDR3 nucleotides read TGTGCCAGCAGCTTCTGGCCCGGGGAGCTGTTTTTT.

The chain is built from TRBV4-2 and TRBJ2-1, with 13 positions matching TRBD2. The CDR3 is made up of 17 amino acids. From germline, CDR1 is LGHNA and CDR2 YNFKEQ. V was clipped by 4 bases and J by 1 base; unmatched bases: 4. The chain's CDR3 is CASSPGLAGVSYNEQFF. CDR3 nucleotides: TGTGCCAGCAGCCCCGGACTAGCGGGGGTTTCCTACAATGAGCAGTTCTTC.

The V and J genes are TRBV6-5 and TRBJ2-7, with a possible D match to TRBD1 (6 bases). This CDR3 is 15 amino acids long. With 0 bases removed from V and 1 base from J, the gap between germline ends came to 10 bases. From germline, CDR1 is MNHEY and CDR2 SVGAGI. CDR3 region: CASSYSWQGSYEQYF. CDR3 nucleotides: TGTGCCAGCAGTTACTCGTGGCAGGGGTCCTACGAGCAGTACTTC.

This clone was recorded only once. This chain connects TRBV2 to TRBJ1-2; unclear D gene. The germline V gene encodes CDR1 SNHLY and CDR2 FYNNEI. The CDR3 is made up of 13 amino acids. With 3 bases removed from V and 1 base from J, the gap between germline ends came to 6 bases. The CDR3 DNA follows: TGTGCCAGCAGTGACGGAGGTAACTATGGCTACACCTTC. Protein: CASSDGGNYGYTF. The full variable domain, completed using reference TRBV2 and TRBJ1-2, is EPEVTQTPSHQVTQMGQEVILRCVPISNHLYFYWYRQILGQKVEFLVSFYNNEISEKSEIFDDQFSVERPDGSNFTLKIRSTKLEDSAMYFCASSDGGNYGYTFGSGTRLTVV.

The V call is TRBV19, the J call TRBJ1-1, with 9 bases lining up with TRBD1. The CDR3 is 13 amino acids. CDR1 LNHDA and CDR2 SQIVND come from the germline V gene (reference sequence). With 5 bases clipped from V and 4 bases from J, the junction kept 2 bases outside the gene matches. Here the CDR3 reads CASSQTGGTEAFF. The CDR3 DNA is TGTGCCAGTAGTCAGACAGGGGGCACTGAAGCTTTCTTT.

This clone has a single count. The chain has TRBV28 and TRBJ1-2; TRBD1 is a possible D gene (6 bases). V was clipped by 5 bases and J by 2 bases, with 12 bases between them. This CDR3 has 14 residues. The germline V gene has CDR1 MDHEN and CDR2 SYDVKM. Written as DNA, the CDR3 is TGTGCCAGCAGTCGATATAGGGGGAACTATGGCTACACCTTC. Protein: CASSRYRGNYGYTF.

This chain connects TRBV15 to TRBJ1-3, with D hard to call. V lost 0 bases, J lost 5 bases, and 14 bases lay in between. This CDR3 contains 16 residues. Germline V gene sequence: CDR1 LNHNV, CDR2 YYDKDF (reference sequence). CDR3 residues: CATSRDSGARRNTIYF. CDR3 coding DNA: TGTGCCACCAGCAGAGATTCTGGAGCTCGGCGAAACACCATATATTTT.

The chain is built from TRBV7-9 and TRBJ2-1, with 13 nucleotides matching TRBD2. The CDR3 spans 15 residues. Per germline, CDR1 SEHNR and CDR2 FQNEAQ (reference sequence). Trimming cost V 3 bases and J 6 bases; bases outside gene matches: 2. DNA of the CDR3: TGTGCCAGCAGCTTCGGGACTAGCGGGACCAATGAGCAGTTCTTC. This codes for CASSFGTSGTNEQFF.

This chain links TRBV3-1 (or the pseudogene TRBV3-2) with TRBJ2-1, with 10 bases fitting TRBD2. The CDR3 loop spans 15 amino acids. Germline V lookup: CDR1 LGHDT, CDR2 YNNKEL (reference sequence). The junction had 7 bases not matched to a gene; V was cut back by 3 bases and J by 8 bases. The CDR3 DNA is TGTGCCAGCAGCCACACTAGCGGGATTAACGATGAGCAGTTCTTC. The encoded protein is CASSHTSGINDEQFF.

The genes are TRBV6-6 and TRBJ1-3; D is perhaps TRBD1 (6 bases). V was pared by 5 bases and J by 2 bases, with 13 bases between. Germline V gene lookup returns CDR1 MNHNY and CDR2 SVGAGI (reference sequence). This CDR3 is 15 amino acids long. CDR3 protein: CASSHRDNPGNTIYF. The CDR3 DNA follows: TGTGCCAGCAGTCACCGGGACAACCCTGGAAACACCATATATTTT.

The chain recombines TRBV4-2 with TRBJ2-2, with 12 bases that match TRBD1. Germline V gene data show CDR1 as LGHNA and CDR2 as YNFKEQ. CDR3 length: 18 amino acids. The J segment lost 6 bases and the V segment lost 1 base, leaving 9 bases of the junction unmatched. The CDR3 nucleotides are TGTGCCAGCAGCCAAGCCCCCTTGGGGACAGGGGGCTCCGGGGAGCTGTTTTTT. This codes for CASSQAPLGTGGSGELFF.

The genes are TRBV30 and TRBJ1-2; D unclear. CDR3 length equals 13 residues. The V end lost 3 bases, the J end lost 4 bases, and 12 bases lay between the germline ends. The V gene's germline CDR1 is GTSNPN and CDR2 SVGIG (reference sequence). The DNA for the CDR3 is TGTGCCTGGAGCCCCGGGGAGGGCTATGGCTACACCTTC. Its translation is CAWSPGEGYGYTF.

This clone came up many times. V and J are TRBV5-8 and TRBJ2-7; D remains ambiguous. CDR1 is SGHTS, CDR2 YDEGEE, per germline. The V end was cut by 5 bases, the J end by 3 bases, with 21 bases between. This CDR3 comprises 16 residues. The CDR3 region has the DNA TGTGCCAGCAGTTACCAAACAGAATCCTCCCACTACGAGCAGTACTTC. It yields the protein CASSYQTESSHYEQYF.

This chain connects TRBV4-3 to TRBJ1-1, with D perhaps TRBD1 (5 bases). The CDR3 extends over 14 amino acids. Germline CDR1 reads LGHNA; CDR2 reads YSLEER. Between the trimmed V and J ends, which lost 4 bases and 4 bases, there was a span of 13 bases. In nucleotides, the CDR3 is TGCGCCAGCAGCCCCCTGGGGGGGGGCACTGAAGCTTTCTTT. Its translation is CASSPLGGGTEAFF.

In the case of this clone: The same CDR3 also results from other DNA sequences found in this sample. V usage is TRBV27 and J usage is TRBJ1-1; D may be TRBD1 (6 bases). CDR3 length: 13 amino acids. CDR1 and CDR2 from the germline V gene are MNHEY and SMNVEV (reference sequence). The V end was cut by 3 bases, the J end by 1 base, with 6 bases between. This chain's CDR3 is CASSFRGNTEAFF. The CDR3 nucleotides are TGTGCCAGCAGTTTCAGGGGGAACACTGAAGCTTTCTTT.

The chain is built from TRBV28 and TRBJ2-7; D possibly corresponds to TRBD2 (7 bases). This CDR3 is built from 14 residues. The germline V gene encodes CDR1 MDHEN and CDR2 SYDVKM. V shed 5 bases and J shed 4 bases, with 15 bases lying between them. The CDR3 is CASSAGGGAYEQYF. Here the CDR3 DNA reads TGTGCCAGCAGTGCCGGTGGGGGGGCGTACGAGCAGTACTTC.

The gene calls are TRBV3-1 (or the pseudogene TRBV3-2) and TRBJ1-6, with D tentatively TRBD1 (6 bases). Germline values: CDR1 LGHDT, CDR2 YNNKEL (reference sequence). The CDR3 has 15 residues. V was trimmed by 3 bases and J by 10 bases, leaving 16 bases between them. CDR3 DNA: TGTGCCAGCAGCCACAACACAGGGACGGGATCACCCCTCCACTTT. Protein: CASSHNTGTGSPLHF.

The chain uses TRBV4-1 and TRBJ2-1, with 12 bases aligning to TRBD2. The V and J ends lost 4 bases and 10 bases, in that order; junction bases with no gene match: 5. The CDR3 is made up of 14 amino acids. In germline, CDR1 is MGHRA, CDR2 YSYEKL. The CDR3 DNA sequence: TGCGCCAGCAGCCCTAGCGGGGGGGATGACGAGCAGTTCTTC. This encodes CASSPSGGDDEQFF.

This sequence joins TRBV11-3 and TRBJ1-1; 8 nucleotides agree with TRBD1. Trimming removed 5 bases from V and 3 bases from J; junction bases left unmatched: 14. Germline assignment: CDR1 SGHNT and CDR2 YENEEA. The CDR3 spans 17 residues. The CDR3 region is CASSPGQGKGGDTEAFF. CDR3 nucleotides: TGTGCCAGCAGCCCAGGACAGGGAAAGGGAGGTGACACTGAAGCTTTCTTT.

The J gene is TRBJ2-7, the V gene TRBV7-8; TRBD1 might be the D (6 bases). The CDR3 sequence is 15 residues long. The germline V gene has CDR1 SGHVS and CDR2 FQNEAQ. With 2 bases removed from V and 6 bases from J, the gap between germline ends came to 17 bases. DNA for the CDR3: TGTGCCAGCAGCTTACAGGGGTTTTCTAGGGGCGAGCAGTACTTC. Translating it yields CASSLQGFSRGEQYF.

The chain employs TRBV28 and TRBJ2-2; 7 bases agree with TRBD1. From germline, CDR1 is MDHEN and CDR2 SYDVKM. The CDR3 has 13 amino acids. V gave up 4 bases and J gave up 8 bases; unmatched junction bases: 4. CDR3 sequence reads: CASSSTGFGELFF. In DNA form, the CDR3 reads TGTGCCAGCAGTTCGACAGGGTTTGGGGAGCTGTTTTTT.